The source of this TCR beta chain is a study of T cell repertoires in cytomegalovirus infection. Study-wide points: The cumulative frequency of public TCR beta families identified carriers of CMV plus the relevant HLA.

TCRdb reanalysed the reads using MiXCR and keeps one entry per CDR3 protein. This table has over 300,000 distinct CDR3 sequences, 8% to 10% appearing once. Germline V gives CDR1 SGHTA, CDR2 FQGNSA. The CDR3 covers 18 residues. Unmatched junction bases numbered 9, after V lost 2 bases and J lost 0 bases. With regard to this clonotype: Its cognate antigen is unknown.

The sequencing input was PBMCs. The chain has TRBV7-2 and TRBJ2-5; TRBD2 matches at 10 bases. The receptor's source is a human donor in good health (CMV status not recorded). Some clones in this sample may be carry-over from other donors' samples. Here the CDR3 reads CASSLSPLAGRYQETQYF. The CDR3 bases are TGTGCCAGCAGCTTATCCCCACTAGCGGGGAGGTACCAAGAGACCCAGTACTTC.